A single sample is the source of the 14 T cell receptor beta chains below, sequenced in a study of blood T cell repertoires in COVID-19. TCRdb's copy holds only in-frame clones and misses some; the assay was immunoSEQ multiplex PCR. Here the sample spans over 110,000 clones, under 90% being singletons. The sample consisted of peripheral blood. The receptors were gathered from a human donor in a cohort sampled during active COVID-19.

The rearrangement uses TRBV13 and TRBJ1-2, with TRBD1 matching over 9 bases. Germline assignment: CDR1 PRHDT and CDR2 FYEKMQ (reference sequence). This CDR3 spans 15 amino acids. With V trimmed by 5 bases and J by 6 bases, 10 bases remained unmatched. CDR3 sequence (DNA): TGTGCCAGCAGCCACGGGGCTACAGGGGGCAATGGCTACACCTTC. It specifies CASSHGATGGNGYTF.

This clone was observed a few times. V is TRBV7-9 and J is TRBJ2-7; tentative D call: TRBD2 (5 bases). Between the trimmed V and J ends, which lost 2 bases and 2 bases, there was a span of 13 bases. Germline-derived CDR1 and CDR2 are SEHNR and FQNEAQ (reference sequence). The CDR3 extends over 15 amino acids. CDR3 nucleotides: TGTGCCAGCAGCTTATGGCGGGCCCTTACCTACGAGCAGTACTTC. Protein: CASSLWRALTYEQYF.

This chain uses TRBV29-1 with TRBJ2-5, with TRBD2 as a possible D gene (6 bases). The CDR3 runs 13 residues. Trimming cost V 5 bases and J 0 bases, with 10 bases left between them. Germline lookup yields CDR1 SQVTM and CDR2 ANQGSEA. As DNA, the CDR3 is TGCAGCGTTCTCCGGGGGAACCAAGAGACCCAGTACTTC. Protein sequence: CSVLRGNQETQYF.

The CDR3 region has the DNA TGTGCCACCCCGAGGGTTGGGACTAGCGTTGACGAGCAGTACTTC. Its translation: CATPRVGTSVDEQYF. This chain links TRBV2 with TRBJ2-7; 10 positions match TRBD2. Trimming removed 10 bases from V and 5 bases from J; junction bases left unmatched: 14. Per the germline V gene, CDR1 is SNHLY and CDR2 is FYNNEI. The CDR3 sequence is 15 residues long.

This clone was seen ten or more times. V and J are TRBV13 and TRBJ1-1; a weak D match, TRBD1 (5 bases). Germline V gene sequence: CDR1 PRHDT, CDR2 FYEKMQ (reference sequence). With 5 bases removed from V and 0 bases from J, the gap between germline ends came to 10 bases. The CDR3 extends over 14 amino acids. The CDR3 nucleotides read TGTGCCAGCAGCCAAGGGGTTATGAACACTGAAGCTTTCTTT. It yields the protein CASSQGVMNTEAFF.

The CDR3 region has the DNA TGCGCCAGCAGCTTGGCCGGACAGGGGGATGAGCAGTACTTC. It specifies CASSLAGQGDEQYF. The rearrangement joins TRBV5-1 to TRBJ2-7; 10 bases map to TRBD1. The V segment lost 0 bases and the J segment 7 bases; nucleotides outside the gene matches: 4. Germline CDR1 and CDR2: SGHRS and YFSETQ. The CDR3 is 14 amino acids.

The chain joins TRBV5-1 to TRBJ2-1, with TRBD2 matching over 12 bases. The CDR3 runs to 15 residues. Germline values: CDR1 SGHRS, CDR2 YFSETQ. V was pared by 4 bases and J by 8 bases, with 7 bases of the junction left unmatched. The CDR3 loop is CASSPRLAGADEQFF. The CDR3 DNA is TGCGCCAGCAGCCCGCGACTAGCGGGAGCCGATGAGCAGTTCTTC.

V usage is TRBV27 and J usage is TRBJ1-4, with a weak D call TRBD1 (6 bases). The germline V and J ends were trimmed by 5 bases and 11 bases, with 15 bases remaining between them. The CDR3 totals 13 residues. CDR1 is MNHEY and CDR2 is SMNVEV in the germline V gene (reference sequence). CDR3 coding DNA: TGTGCCAGCAGTGGGGCAGGGAGGGGGAAACTGTTTTTT. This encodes CASSGAGRGKLFF.

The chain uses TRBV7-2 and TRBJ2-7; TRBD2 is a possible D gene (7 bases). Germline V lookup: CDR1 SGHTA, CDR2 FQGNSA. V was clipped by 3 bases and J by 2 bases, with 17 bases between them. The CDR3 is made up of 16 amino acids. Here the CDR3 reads CASSLGAGVLPYEQYF. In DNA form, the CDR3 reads TGTGCCAGCAGCTTGGGGGCGGGAGTTCTCCCCTACGAGCAGTACTTC.

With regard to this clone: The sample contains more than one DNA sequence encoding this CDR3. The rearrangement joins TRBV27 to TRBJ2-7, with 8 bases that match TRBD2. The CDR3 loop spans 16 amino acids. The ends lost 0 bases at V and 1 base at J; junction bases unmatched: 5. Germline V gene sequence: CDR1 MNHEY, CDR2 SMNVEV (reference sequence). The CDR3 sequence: CASSLSPAGGSYEQYF. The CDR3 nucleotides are TGTGCCAGCAGTTTATCCCCTGCGGGAGGTTCCTACGAGCAGTACTTC.

The CDR3 protein is CASSLGLVNTEAFF. The CDR3 bases are TGTGCCAGCAGCTTAGGGCTGGTGAACACTGAAGCTTTCTTT. V usage is TRBV7-9 and J usage is TRBJ1-1; no definite D call. This CDR3 is 14 amino acids long. Germline CDR1 and CDR2: SEHNR and FQNEAQ (reference sequence). The V and J ends lost 1 base and 0 bases respectively, with 6 bases between them.

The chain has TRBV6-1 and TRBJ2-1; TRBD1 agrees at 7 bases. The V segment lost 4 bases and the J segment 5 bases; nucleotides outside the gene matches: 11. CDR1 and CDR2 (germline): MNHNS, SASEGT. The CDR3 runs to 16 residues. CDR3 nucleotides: TGTGCCAGCAGTGGCCTCGACAGGGACCAACACAATGAGCAGTTCTTC. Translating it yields CASSGLDRDQHNEQFF.

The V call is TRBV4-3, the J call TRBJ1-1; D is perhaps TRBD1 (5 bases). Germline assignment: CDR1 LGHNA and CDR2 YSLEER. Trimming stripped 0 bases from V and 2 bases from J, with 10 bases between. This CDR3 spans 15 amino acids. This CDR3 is CASSQESGLNTEAFF. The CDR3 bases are TGCGCCAGCAGCCAAGAATCAGGGCTAAACACTGAAGCTTTCTTT.

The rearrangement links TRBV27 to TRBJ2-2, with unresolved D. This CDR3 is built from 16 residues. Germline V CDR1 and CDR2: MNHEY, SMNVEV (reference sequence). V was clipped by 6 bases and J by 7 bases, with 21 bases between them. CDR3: CASRRQTLTSGGELFF. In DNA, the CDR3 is TGTGCCAGCAGAAGGCAGACCCTCACTTCGGGCGGGGAGCTGTTTTTT.